The present T cell receptor (beta chain) was sequenced within a study of tumor-infiltrating lymphocytes in localized non-small cell lung cancer. The V gene lost 1 base and the J gene lost 8 bases, with 17 bases spanning the gap. Germline loops: CDR1 LGHNA, CDR2 YNFKEQ. This CDR3 has 15 residues. This clone is medium-sized within its sample. Data came from immunoSEQ multiplex PCR; TCRdb stores just in-frame clones and leaves some out. The sample holds roughly 10,000 clones, roughly 70% seen once. The sequence derives from a human donor with non-small cell lung cancer. The chain employs TRBV4-2 and TRBJ1-2; D is perhaps TRBD1 (6 bases). Sequencing input: lung tumor tissue. CDR3 loop: CASSQVEQGELGYTF. DNA of the CDR3: TGTGCCAGCAGCCAAGTAGAACAGGGAGAACTCGGCTACACCTTC.